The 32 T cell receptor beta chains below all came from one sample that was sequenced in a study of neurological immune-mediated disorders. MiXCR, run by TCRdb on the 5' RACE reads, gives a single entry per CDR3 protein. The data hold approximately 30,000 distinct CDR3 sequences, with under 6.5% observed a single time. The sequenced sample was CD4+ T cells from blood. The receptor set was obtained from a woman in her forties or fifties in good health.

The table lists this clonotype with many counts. CDR3 DNA sequence: TGTGCCATCAGTGAGTCGGGAGCTTGGGAGACCCAGTACTTC. Protein: CAISESGAWETQYF. The chain joins TRBV10-3 to TRBJ2-5, with TRBD2 as a possible D gene (5 bases). The CDR3 covers 14 residues. CDR1 and CDR2 (germline): ENHRY, SYGVKD. V lost 0 bases, J lost 5 bases, and 10 bases lay in between.

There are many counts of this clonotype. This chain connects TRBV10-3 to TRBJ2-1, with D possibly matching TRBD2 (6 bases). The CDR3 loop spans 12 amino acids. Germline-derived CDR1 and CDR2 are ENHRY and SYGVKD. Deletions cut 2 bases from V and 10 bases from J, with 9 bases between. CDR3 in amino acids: CAISEGGLEQFF. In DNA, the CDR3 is TGTGCCATCAGTGAGGGGGGACTGGAGCAGTTCTTC.

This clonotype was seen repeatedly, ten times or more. CDR3 bases: TGCAGTGCTAGAACTCCCTCTAGCGGGTCTACTTACGAGCAGTACTTC. Translating it yields CSARTPSSGSTYEQYF. The rearrangement links TRBV20-1 to TRBJ2-7, with TRBD2 matching 8 bases. The germline CDR1 and CDR2 sequences are DFQATT and SNEGSKA (reference sequence). The CDR3 has 16 amino acids. The junction had 13 bases not matched to a gene; V was cut back by 2 bases and J by 4 bases.

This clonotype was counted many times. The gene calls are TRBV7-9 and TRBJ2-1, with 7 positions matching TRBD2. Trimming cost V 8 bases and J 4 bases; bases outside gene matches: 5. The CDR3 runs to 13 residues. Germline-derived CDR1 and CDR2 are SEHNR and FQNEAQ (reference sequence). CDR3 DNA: TGTGCCAGCTTTGAGGGAGGGTACAATGAGCAGTTCTTC. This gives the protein CASFEGGYNEQFF. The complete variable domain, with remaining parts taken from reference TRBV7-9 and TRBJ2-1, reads DTGVSQNPRHKITKRGQNVTFRCDPISEHNRLYWYRQTLGQGPEFLTYFQNEAQLEKSRLLSDRFSAERPKGSFSTLEIQRTEQGDSAMYLCASFEGGYNEQFFGPGTRLTVL.

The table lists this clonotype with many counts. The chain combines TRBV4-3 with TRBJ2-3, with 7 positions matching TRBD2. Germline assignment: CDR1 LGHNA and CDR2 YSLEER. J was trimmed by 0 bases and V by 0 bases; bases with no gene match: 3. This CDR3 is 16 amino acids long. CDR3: CASSQEAAGSTDTQYF. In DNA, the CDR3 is TGCGCCAGCAGCCAAGAGGCAGCGGGAAGCACAGATACGCAGTATTTT.

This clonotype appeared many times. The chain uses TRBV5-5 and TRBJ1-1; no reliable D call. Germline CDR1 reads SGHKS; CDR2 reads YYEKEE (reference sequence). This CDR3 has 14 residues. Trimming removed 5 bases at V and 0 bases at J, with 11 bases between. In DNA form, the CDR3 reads TGTGCCAGCAGACGTAGTGAAGTGAACACTGAAGCTTTCTTT. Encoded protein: CASRRSEVNTEAFF.

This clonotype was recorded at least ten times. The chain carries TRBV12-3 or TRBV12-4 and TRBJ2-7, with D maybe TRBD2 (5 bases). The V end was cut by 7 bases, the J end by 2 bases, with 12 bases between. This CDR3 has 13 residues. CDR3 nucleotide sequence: TGTGCCAGCAAAGATAGGCGGGCCTACGAGCAGTACTTC. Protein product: CASKDRRAYEQYF.

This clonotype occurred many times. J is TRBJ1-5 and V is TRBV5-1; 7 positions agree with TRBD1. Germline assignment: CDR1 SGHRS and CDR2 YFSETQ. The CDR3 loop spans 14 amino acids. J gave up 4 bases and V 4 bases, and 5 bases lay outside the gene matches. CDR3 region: CASSRDSGNQPQHF. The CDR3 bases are TGCGCCAGCAGCCGGGACAGTGGGAATCAGCCCCAGCATTTT.

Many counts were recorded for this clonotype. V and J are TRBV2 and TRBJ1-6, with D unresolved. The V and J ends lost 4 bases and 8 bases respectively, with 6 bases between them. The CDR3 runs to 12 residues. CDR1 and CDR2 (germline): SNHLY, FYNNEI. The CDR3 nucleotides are TGTGCCAGCAGTGGGACCCATTCACCCCTCCACTTT. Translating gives CASSGTHSPLHF.

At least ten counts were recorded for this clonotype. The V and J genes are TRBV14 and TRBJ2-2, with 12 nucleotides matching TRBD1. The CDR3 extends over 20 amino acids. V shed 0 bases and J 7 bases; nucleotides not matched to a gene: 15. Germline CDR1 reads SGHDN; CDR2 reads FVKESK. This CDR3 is CASSQEEGARDRGRLGELFF. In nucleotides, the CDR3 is TGTGCCAGCAGCCAAGAGGAGGGGGCCCGGGACAGGGGGCGCCTCGGGGAGCTGTTTTTT.

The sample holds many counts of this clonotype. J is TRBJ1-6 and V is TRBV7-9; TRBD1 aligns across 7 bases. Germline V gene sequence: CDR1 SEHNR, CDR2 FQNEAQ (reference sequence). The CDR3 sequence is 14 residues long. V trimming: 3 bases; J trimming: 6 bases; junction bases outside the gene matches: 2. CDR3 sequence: CASSFDRVNSPLHF. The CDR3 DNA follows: TGTGCCAGCAGCTTCGACAGGGTTAATTCACCCCTCCACTTT.

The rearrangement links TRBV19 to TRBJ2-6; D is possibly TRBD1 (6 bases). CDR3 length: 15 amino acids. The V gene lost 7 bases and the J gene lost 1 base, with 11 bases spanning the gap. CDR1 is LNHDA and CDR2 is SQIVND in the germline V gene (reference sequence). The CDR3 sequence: CASNRAVSGANVLTF. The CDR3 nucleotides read TGTGCCAGTAACAGGGCCGTGTCTGGGGCCAACGTCCTGACTTTC.

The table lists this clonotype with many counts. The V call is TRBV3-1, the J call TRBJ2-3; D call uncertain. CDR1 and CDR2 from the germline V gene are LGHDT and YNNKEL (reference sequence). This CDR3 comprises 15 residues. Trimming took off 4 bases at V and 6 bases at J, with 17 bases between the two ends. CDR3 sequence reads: CASSPRSSLSDTQYF. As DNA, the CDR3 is TGTGCCAGCAGCCCGCGGAGCAGTCTGTCGGATACGCAGTATTTT.

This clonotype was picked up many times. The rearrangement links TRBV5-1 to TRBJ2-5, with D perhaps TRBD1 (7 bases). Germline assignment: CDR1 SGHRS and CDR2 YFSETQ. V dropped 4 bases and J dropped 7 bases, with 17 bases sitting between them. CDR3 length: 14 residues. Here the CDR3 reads CASSTEGADGTQYF. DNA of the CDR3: TGCGCCAGCAGCACGGAGGGGGCAGATGGGACCCAGTACTTC.

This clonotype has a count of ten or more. The CDR3 sequence: CSARVSSWATEAFF. The CDR3 DNA is TGCAGTGCTAGAGTGTCTTCCTGGGCCACTGAAGCTTTCTTT. The rearrangement joins TRBV20-1 to TRBJ1-1; unclear D gene. The CDR3 extends over 14 amino acids. Deletions cut 1 base from V and 4 bases from J, with 13 bases between. Looked up from germline, CDR1 is DFQATT and CDR2 is SNEGSKA (reference sequence).

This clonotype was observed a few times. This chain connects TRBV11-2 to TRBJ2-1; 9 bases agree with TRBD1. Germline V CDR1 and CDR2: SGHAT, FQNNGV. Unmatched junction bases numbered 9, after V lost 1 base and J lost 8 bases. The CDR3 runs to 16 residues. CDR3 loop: CASSLVFGQGSDEQFF. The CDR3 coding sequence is TGTGCCAGCAGCTTAGTCTTCGGACAGGGGAGCGATGAGCAGTTCTTC.

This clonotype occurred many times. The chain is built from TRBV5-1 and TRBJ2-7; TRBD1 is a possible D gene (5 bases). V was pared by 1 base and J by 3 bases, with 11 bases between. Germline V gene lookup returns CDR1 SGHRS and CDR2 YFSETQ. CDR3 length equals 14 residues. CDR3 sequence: CASSLSGKGYEQYF. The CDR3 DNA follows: TGCGCCAGCAGCTTGTCAGGGAAGGGCTACGAGCAGTACTTC. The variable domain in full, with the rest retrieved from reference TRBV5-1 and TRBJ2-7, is KAGVTQTPRYLIKTRGQQVTLSCSPISGHRSVSWYQQTPGQGLQFLFEYFSETQRNKGNFPGRFSGRQFSNSRSEMNVSTLELGDSALYLCASSLSGKGYEQYFGPGTRLTVT.

CDR3 region: CSARDPGGGRDYGYTF. CDR3 in DNA: TGCAGTGCTAGAGACCCGGGGGGGGGCCGAGACTATGGCTACACCTTC. The chain combines TRBV20-1 with TRBJ1-2; possibly TRBD1 for D (6 bases). Germline assignment: CDR1 DFQATT and CDR2 SNEGSKA (reference sequence). The CDR3 is 16 amino acids. V was clipped by 0 bases and J by 3 bases, with 17 bases between them.

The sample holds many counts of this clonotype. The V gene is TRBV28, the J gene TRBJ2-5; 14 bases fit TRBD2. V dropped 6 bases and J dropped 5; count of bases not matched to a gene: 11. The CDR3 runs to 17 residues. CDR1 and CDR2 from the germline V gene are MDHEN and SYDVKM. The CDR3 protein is CASSRGLAGVGGETQYF. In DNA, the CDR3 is TGTGCCAGCAGCCGGGGACTAGCGGGAGTGGGGGGCGAGACCCAGTACTTC.

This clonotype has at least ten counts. In DNA, the CDR3 is TGTGCCAGTCTTAGCGGACAGCGCAATAATCAGCCCCAGCATTTT. It specifies CASLSGQRNNQPQHF. V usage is TRBV19 and J usage is TRBJ1-5, with TRBD1 as a possible D gene (6 bases). CDR1 and CDR2 (germline): LNHDA, SQIVND (reference sequence). The CDR3 is 15 amino acids. Trimming left V 8 bases short and J 4 bases short, with 18 bases between.

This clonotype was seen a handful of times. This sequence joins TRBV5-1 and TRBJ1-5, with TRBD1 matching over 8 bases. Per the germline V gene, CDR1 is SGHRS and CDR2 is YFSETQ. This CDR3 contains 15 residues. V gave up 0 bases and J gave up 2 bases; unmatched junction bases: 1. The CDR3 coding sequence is TGCGCCAGCAGCTTGGGGACAGGGCGCAATCAGCCCCAGCATTTT. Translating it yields CASSLGTGRNQPQHF.

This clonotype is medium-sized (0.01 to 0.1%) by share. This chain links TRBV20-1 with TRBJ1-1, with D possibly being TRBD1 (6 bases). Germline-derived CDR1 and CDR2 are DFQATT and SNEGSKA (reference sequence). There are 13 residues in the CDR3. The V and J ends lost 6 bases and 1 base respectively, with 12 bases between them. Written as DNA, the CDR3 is TGCAGTGCCTCCATAGGGGGGAACACTGAAGCTTTCTTT. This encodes CSASIGGNTEAFF.

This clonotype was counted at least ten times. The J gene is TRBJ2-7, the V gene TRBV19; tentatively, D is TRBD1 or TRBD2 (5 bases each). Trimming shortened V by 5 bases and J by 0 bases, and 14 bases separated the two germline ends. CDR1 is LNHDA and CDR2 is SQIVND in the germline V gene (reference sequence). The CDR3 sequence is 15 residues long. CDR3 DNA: TGTGCCAGTAGTGACGAGGGGACCCCCTCCTACGAGCAGTACTTC. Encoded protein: CASSDEGTPSYEQYF.

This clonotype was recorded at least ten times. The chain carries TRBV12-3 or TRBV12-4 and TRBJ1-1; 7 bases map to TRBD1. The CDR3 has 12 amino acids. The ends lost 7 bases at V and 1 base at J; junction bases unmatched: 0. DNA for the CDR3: TGTGCCAGCACAGGGGGGAACACTGAAGCTTTCTTT. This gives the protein CASTGGNTEAFF.

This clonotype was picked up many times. The CDR3 coding sequence is TGTGCCAGCAGCGTTGACCCGCGCGGCTACACCTTC. As protein: CASSVDPRGYTF. The chain joins TRBV7-2 to TRBJ1-2; no firm D call. V was pared by 5 bases and J by 8 bases, with 12 bases between. This CDR3 has 12 residues. Per the germline V gene, CDR1 is SGHTA and CDR2 is FQGNSA.

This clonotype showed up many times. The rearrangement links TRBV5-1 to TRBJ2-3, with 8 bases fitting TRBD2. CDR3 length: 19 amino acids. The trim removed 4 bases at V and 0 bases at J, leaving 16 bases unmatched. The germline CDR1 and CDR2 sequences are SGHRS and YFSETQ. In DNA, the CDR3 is TGCGCCAGCAGCCCGGTCGTCCGCGGGGGGTCCGTGAGCACAGATACGCAGTATTTT. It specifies CASSPVVRGGSVSTDTQYF.

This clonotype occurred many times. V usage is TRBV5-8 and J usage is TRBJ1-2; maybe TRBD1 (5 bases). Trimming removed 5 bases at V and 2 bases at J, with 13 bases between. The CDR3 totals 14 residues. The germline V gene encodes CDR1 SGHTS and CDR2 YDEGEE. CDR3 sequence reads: CASSFPGHNYGYTF. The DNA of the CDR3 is TGTGCCAGCAGTTTTCCTGGACACAACTATGGCTACACCTTC.

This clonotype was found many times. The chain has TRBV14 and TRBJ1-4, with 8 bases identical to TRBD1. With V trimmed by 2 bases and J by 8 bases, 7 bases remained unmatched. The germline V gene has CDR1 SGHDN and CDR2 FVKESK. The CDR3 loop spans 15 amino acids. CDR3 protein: CASSQRTGTIEKLFF. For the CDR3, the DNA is TGTGCCAGCAGCCAAAGGACAGGGACTATAGAAAAACTGTTTTTT.

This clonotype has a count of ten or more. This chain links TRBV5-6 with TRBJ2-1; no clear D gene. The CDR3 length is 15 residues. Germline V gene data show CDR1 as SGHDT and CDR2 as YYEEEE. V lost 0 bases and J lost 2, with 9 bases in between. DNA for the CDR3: TGTGCCAGCAGCTTGGCGGGCGCAGCCTACAATGAGCAGTTCTTC. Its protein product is CASSLAGAAYNEQFF.

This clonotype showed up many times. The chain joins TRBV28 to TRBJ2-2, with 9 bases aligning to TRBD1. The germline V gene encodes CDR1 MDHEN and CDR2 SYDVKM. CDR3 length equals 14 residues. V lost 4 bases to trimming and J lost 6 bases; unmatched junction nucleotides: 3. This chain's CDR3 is CASSWTGEAGELFF. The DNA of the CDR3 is TGTGCCAGCAGTTGGACAGGGGAGGCCGGGGAGCTGTTTTTT. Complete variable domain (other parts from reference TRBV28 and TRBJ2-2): DVKVTQSSRYLVKRTGEKVFLECVQDMDHENMFWYRQDPGLGLRLIYFSYDVKMKEKGDIPEGYSVSREKKERFSLILESASTNQTSMYLCASSWTGEAGELFFGEGSRLTVL.

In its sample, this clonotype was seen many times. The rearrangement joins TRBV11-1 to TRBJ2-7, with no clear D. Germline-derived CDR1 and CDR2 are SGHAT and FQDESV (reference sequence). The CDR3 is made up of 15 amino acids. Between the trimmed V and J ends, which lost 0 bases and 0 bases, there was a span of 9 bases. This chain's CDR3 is CASSLAGVPSYEQYF. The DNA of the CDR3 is TGTGCCAGCAGCTTAGCCGGCGTTCCCTCCTACGAGCAGTACTTC.

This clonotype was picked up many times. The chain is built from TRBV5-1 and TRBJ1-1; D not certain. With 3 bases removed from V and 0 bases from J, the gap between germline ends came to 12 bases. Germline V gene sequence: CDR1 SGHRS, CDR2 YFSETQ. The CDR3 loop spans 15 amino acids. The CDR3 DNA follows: TGCGCCAGCAGCTGGGCCACCGGAGTGAACACTGAAGCTTTCTTT. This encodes CASSWATGVNTEAFF.